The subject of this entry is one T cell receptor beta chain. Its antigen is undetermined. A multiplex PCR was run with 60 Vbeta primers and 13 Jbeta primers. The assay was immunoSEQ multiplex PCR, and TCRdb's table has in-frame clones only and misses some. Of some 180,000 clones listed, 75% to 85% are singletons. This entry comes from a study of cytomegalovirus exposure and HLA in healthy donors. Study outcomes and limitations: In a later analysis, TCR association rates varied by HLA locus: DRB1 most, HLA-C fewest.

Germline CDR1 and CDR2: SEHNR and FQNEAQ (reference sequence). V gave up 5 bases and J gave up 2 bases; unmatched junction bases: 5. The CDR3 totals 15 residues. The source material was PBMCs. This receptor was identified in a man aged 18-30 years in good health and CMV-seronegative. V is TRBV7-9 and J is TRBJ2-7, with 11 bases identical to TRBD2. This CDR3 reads CASSPPGLAAYEQYF. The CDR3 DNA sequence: TGTGCCAGCAGCCCTCCGGGACTAGCGGCCTACGAGCAGTACTTC.